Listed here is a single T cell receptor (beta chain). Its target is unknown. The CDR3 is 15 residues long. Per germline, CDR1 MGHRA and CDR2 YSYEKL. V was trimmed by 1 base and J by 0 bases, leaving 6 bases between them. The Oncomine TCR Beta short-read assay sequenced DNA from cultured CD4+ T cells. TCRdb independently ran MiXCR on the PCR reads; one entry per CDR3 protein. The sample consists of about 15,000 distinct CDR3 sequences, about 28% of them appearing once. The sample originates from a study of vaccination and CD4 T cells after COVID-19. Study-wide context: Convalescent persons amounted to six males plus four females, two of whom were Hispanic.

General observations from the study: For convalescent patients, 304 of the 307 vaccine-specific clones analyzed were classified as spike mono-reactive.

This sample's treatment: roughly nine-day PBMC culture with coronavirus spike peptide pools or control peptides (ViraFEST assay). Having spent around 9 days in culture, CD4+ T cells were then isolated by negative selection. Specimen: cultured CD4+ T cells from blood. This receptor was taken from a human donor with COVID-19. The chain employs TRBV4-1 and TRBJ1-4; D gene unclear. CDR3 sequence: CASSQGQATNEKLFF. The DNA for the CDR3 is TGCGCCAGCAGCCAAGGTCAGGCAACTAATGAAAAACTGTTTTTT.